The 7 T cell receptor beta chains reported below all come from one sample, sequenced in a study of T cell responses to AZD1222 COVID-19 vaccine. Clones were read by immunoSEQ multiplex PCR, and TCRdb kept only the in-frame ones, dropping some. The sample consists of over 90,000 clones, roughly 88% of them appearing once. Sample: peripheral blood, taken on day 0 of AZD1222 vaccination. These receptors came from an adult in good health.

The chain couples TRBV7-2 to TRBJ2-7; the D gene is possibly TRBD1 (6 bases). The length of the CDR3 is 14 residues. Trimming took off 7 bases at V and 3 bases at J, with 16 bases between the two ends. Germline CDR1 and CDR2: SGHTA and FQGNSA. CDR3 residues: CASTPTGRNYEQYF. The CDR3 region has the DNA TGTGCCAGCACCCCGACAGGACGCAACTACGAGCAGTACTTC.

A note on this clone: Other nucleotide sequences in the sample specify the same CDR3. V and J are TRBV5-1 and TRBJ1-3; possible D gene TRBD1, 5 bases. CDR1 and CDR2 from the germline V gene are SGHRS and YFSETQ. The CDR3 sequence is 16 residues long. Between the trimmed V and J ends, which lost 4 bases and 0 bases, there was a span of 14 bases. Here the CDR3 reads CASSLRQGASGNTIYF. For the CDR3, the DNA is TGCGCCAGCAGCCTCCGGCAGGGCGCCTCTGGAAACACCATATATTTT.

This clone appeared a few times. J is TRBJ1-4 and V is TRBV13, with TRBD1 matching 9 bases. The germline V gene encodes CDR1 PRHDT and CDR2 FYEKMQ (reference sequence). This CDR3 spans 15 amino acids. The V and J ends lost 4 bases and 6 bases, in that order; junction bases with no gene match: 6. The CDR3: CASSSRDREDEKLFF. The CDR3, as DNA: TGTGCCAGCAGCTCCCGGGACAGGGAGGATGAAAAACTGTTTTTT.

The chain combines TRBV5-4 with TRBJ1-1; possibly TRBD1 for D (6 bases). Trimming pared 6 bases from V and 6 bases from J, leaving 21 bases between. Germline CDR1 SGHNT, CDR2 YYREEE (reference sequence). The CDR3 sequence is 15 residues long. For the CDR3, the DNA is TGTGCCAGCACCGAGGGGGTCAACTACGGCGCTGAAGCTTTCTTT. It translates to CASTEGVNYGAEAFF.

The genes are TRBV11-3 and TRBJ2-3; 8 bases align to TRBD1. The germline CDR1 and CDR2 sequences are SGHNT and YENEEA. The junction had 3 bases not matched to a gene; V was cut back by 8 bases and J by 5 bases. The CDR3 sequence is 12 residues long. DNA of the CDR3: TGTGCCAGCGGTACAGGGGGAGATACGCAGTATTTT. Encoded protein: CASGTGGDTQYF. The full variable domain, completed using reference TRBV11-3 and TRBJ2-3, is EAGVVQSPRYKIIEKKQPVAFWCNPISGHNTLYWYLQNLGQGPELLIRYENEEAVDDSQLPKDRFSAERLKGVDSTLKIQPAELGDSAVYLCASGTGGDTQYFGPGTRLTVL.

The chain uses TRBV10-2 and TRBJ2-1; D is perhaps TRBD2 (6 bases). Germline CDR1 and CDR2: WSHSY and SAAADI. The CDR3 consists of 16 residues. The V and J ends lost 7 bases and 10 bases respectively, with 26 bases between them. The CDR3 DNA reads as TGCGCCAGCACTAGCGCTCTAAGGAGGTTTATCGACGAGCAGTTCTTC. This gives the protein CASTSALRRFIDEQFF.

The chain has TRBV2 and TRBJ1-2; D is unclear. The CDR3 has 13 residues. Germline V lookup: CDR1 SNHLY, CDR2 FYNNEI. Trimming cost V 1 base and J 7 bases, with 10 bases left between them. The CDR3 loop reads CASSEGTEGGYTF. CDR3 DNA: TGTGCCAGCAGTGAAGGGACGGAAGGTGGCTACACCTTC.